Here is one TCR beta chain with its context. The data originate from a study of blood T cell repertoires in COVID-19. Study-wide background: Acute and convalescent COVID-19 specimens originated in the United States, Italy and Spain. PBMCs, B-cell-depleted T cells, or T cells were the source of the cDNA or gDNA that made up the material.

Authors' methods: By means of reference gene primer amplification, nucleated cell counts were estimated. Profiled with immunoSEQ multiplex PCR; TCRdb holds only in-frame clones, not every one. V, J and clone size are taken as reported in that table, and D and trimming were inferred from the DNA itself. This repertoire shows a few hundred thousand clones, roughly 86% found once; its top ten account for less than 9.5%. Germline V gene sequence: CDR1 SNHLY, CDR2 FYNNEI. Trimming took 2 bases from V and 9 from J, leaving 11 bases between them. CDR3 length equals 14 residues. This receptor was identified in a woman in her thirties who had recovered from COVID-19. The rearrangement joins TRBV2 to TRBJ1-6, with D maybe TRBD1 (5 bases). The sequencing input was PBMCs or T cells enriched from blood (not recorded which). The CDR3 protein is CASSESGDFSPLHF. The CDR3 bases are TGTGCCAGCAGTGAATCGGGGGACTTTTCACCCCTCCACTTT.